This T cell receptor beta chain was captured by sequencing in a study of blood T cell repertoires in COVID-19. Study in general: The United States, Italy and Spain supplied acute and convalescent COVID-19 samples. PBMCs, B-cell-depleted T cells, or T cells provided the cDNA or gDNA that made up the material.

In the authors' workflow: By means of reference gene primer amplification, nucleated cell counts were estimated. TCRdb keeps only in-frame clones here, not all; method: immunoSEQ multiplex PCR. V and J calls and clone size follow that table, whereas D and trimming were derived from the DNA. The data contain some 85,000 clones, about 74% of them singletons. This clone was seen once. The CDR3 totals 14 residues. Per germline, CDR1 SGHNT and CDR2 YYREEE (reference sequence). V was trimmed by 5 bases and J by 4 bases, leaving 14 bases between them. Sequencing was done on a sample of peripheral blood. This clonotype was obtained from a human donor in a cohort sampled during active COVID-19. The rearrangement links TRBV5-4 to TRBJ2-3, with D unclear. The CDR3 is CASSQRSPADTQYF. The CDR3 DNA follows: TGTGCCAGCAGTCAAAGATCGCCGGCAGATACGCAGTATTTT.